The 19 T cell receptor beta chains listed next were all sequenced from one sample in a study of control samples from healthy donors and cancer patients. TCRdb's copy holds only in-frame clones and misses some; the assay was immunoSEQ multiplex PCR. The repertoire holds tens of thousands of clones, just under 85% seen once, with roughly 19% in the top ten. Source material: blood. These receptors were obtained from a man aged 25-45 years in good health.

The rearrangement links TRBV10-1 to TRBJ1-5; D perhaps matches TRBD1 (6 bases). This CDR3 has 15 residues. V was pared by 8 bases and J by 3 bases, with 17 bases between. The V gene's germline CDR1 is WNHNN and CDR2 SYGVQD (reference sequence). In DNA, the CDR3 is TGCGCCAGCCCTAGACAGGAGAATTACAATCAGCCCCAGCATTTT. It is translated as CASPRQENYNQPQHF.

The chain has TRBV6-1 and TRBJ2-3; 11 bases align to TRBD1. CDR3 length: 18 amino acids. CDR1 is MNHNS, CDR2 SASEGT, per germline. The V gene end was trimmed by 4 bases and the J gene end by 4 bases; junction bases not matched to a gene: 13. CDR3 sequence (DNA): TGTGCCAGCAGTGTTGGACAGGGGGCAGGGTCCGGTTCAGATACGCAGTATTTT. The encoded protein is CASSVGQGAGSGSDTQYF.

This rearrangement joins TRBV7-2 to TRBJ1-2; D not resolved. The CDR3 is 14 amino acids. Germline CDR1 and CDR2: SGHTA and FQGNSA. Trimming stripped 3 bases from V and 8 bases from J, with 16 bases between. In nucleotides, the CDR3 is TGTGCCAGCAGCTTCCCAGGTCGGGGTATCGGCTACACCTTC. It yields the protein CASSFPGRGIGYTF.

V usage is TRBV6-5 and J usage is TRBJ2-7; 7 bases match TRBD1. Unmatched junction bases numbered 4, after V lost 6 bases and J lost 2 bases. Germline CDR1 is MNHEY and CDR2 is SVGAGI. The CDR3 is made up of 13 amino acids. The CDR3 loop is CASSRDSTYEQYF. The CDR3 nucleotides read TGTGCCAGCAGCCGGGACAGCACCTACGAGCAGTACTTC.

This clone was counted a few times. The rearrangement joins TRBV21-1 to TRBJ2-7; the D call TRBD1 from the table was never checked on the DNA. TRBV21-1 is an annotated pseudogene. The CDR3 spans 13 residues. CDR3 coding DNA: TGTGCCAGCAGCAAGGGCCGCAGGAACGAGCAGTACTTC. Protein sequence: CASSKGRRNEQYF.

This clone was seen a single time. The chain combines TRBV10-3 with TRBJ2-5; weak D call: TRBD1 (5 bases). Germline values: CDR1 ENHRY, CDR2 SYGVKD. CDR3 length: 11 amino acids. Trimming took 4 bases from V and 5 from J, leaving 5 bases between them. CDR3 in DNA: TGTGCCATCAGTGGGGGCGAGACCCAGTACTTC. Amino acids: CAISGGETQYF.

J is TRBJ2-2 and V is TRBV2; 10 bases line up with TRBD1. Losses at the gene ends were 3 bases for V and 7 bases for J; bases not matched to a gene: 5. There are 15 residues in the CDR3. The germline V gene has CDR1 SNHLY and CDR2 FYNNEI. As DNA, the CDR3 is TGTGCCAGCAGTGACCGGACAGGGGGGGGCGGGGAGCTGTTTTTT. Encoded protein: CASSDRTGGGGELFF.

The chain links TRBV30 to TRBJ2-3; TRBD2 matches 7 bases. Germline CDR1 GTSNPN, CDR2 SVGIG (reference sequence). This CDR3 contains 15 residues. V shed 0 bases, J shed 3 bases, and the junction held 6 bases outside the gene matches. This chain's CDR3 is CAWSVGSGETDTQYF. The CDR3 nucleotides read TGTGCCTGGAGTGTAGGGAGCGGGGAAACAGATACGCAGTATTTT.

V usage is TRBV28 and J usage is TRBJ1-4, with no clear D. This CDR3 spans 11 amino acids. Germline V gene data show CDR1 as MDHEN and CDR2 as SYDVKM. The V end lost 6 bases, the J end lost 5 bases, and 4 bases lay between the germline ends. CDR3 loop: CASRMNEKLFF. The CDR3 DNA follows: TGTGCCAGCAGGATGAATGAAAAACTGTTTTTT. The entire variable domain, with the rest obtained from reference TRBV28 and TRBJ1-4, is as follows: DVKVTQSSRYLVKRTGEKVFLECVQDMDHENMFWYRQDPGLGLRLIYFSYDVKMKEKGDIPEGYSVSREKKERFSLILESASTNQTSMYLCASRMNEKLFFGSGTQLSVL.

This clone was counted a few times. The chain links TRBV18 to TRBJ2-2; a weak D match, TRBD1 (5 bases). The CDR3 is made up of 16 amino acids. CDR1 is KGHSH and CDR2 is LQKENI in the germline V gene. With 2 bases removed from V and 4 bases from J, the gap between germline ends came to 14 bases. CDR3 bases: TGTGCCAGCTCACCATCAGCAGGGTCCAGCACCGGGGAGCTGTTTTTT. Its protein is CASSPSAGSSTGELFF.

The genes are TRBV7-7 and TRBJ2-3; D might be TRBD1 (5 bases). Per the germline V gene, CDR1 is SSHAT and CDR2 is FNYEAQ (reference sequence). The V end lost 4 bases, the J end lost 1 base, and 9 bases lay between the germline ends. There are 14 residues in the CDR3. The CDR3 DNA follows: TGTGCCAGCAGCTCCGGCAGGGGCACAGATACGCAGTATTTT. This codes for CASSSGRGTDTQYF. Full variable domain (rest looked up from reference TRBV7-7 and TRBJ2-3): GAGVSQSPRYKVTKRGQDVTLRCDPISSHATLYWYQQALGQGPEFLTYFNYEAQPDKSGLPSDRFSAERPEGSISTLTIQRTEQRDSAMYRCASSSGRGTDTQYFGPGTRLTVL.

The chain joins TRBV7-6 to TRBJ2-2, with D uncertain. CDR1 and CDR2 from the germline V gene are SGHVS and FNYEAQ. This CDR3 spans 19 amino acids. Trimming stripped 1 base from V and 0 bases from J, with 18 bases between. The CDR3 DNA sequence: TGTGCCAGCAGCTTAGTCCCTTTAGGGCGGAACACGAACACCGGGGAGCTGTTTTTT. This encodes CASSLVPLGRNTNTGELFF.

V is TRBV7-9 and J is TRBJ1-5; D is undetermined. CDR1 and CDR2 (germline): SEHNR, FQNEAQ (reference sequence). Between the trimmed V and J ends, which lost 5 bases and 0 bases, there was a span of 5 bases. This CDR3 has 13 amino acids. The DNA for the CDR3 is TGTGCCAGCAGCCGGGATAGCAATCAGCCCCAGCATTTT. It codes for CASSRDSNQPQHF.

The rearrangement joins TRBV10-3 to TRBJ2-1; 8 nucleotides align to TRBD2. The germline gives CDR1 ENHRY, CDR2 SYGVKD. The length of the CDR3 is 15 residues. The V and J ends lost 2 bases and 3 bases, in that order; junction bases with no gene match: 3. CDR3 in amino acids: CAISEGSGDYNEQFF. The CDR3 coding sequence is TGTGCCATCAGTGAGGGTAGCGGGGACTACAATGAGCAGTTCTTC.

The rearrangement joins TRBV7-8 to TRBJ2-1; perhaps D is TRBD1 or TRBD2 (5 bases each). The V gene's germline CDR1 is SGHVS and CDR2 FQNEAQ. V was cut by 5 bases and J by 8 bases, with 19 bases left in between. This CDR3 has 15 amino acids. CDR3 residues: CASSRIGTLGDEQFF. The DNA for the CDR3 is TGTGCCAGCAGCCGAATCGGGACCCTTGGGGATGAGCAGTTCTTC.

This clone was recorded only once. The chain uses TRBV6-1 and TRBJ2-6, with 8 bases matching TRBD1. J was trimmed by 0 bases and V by 2 bases; bases with no gene match: 6. The V gene's germline CDR1 is MNHNS and CDR2 SASEGT. The CDR3 loop spans 18 amino acids. Here the CDR3 reads CASSELGDRGSGANVLTF. Here the CDR3 DNA reads TGTGCCAGCAGTGAATTGGGTGACAGGGGCTCTGGGGCCAACGTCCTGACTTTC.

Here the CDR3 reads CASSQVGNEKLFF. CDR3 nucleotides: TGCGCCAGCAGCCAAGTCGGGAATGAAAAACTGTTTTTT. The rearrangement joins TRBV4-1 to TRBJ1-4; D not resolved. Deletions cut 1 base from V and 5 bases from J, with 5 bases between. CDR1 is MGHRA, CDR2 YSYEKL, per germline. The CDR3 covers 13 residues.

The count of this clone is one. The chain joins TRBV4-2 to TRBJ2-5, with TRBD2 as a possible D gene (7 bases). The CDR3 has 14 residues. V lost 5 bases and J lost 5, with 15 bases in between. The germline gives CDR1 LGHNA, CDR2 YNFKEQ. The CDR3 bases are TGTGCCAGCAGCAAGGGGGGGCTAGAGGAGACCCAGTACTTC. Amino acid sequence: CASSKGGLEETQYF.

The chain carries TRBV4-2 and TRBJ1-1; no clear D. From germline, CDR1 is LGHNA and CDR2 YNFKEQ. Between the trimmed V and J ends, which lost 0 bases and 5 bases, there was a span of 22 bases. The CDR3 is 18 amino acids. The CDR3 region has the DNA TGTGCCAGCAGCCAAGAAGCCAGGCCTAATGTGGCTGGGACTGAAGCTTTCTTT. Translation: CASSQEARPNVAGTEAFF.